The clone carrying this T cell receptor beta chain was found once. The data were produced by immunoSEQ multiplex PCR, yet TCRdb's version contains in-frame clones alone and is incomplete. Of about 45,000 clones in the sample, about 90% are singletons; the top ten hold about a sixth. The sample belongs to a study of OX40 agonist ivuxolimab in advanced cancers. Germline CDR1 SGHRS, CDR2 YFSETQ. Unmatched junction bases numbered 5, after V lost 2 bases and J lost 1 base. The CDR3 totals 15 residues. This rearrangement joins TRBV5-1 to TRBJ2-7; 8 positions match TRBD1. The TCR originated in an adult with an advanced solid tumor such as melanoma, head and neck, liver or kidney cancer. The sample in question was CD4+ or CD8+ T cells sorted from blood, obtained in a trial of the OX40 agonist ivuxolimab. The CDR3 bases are TGCGCCAGCAGCTTACGCCAGGGGGCTTCCTACGAGCAGTACTTC. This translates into CASSLRQGASYEQYF.